The entry below gives a single T cell receptor beta chain sequence along with its context. Libraries were prepared by immunoSEQ multiplex PCR; TCRdb keeps only in-frame clonotypes and omits some of them. In the table there are more than 50,000 clones, under 95% of which are singletons. The data were taken from a study of blood T cell repertoires in COVID-19. Study at large: Whether acute or convalescent, the COVID-19 samples came from the United States, Italy and Spain. PBMCs, B-cell-depleted T cells, or T cells provided the cDNA or gDNA that made up the material.

This CDR3 region has 17 residues. The V end was cut by 5 bases, the J end by 2 bases, with 18 bases between. The germline CDR1 and CDR2 sequences are MNHEY and SMNVEV (reference sequence). This chain connects TRBV27 to TRBJ1-4, with D possibly matching TRBD1 (6 bases). Sequenced sample: peripheral blood. The sequence was obtained from a human donor in a cohort sampled during active COVID-19. The CDR3 sequence: CASSQLRGAATNEKLFF. The DNA of the CDR3 is TGTGCCAGCAGTCAATTGCGGGGGGCCGCGACTAATGAAAAACTGTTTTTT.